What follows describes a single T cell receptor beta chain. Its antigen is currently unknown. MiXCR, run by TCRdb on the 5' RACE reads, gives a single entry per CDR3 protein. The sample records approximately 520,000 distinct CDR3 sequences, under 5.5% being singletons. The data were taken from a study of CD8 T cells in ankylosing spondylitis. Study-level findings and limits: Significant enrichment of disease-linked clones was reportedly seen in matched ankylosing spondylitis synovial fluid. Typical of ankylosing spondylitis blood, it appeared, was a TCR beta motif of about eight highly homologous variants.

V gave up 0 bases and J gave up 4 bases, with 11 bases separating them. Germline lookup yields CDR1 SGHTA and CDR2 FQGNSA. The CDR3 runs 15 residues. The sequenced sample consisted of blood, either unsorted or a sorted T cell fraction (not recorded which). The receptor comes from a male donor with ankylosing spondylitis. The V gene is TRBV7-2, the J gene TRBJ2-3; tentative D call: TRBD2 (5 bases). The CDR3 nucleotides read TGTGCCAGCAGCTTAGCAGTGCTAGCCGCAGATACGCAGTATTTT. Translating it yields CASSLAVLAADTQYF.